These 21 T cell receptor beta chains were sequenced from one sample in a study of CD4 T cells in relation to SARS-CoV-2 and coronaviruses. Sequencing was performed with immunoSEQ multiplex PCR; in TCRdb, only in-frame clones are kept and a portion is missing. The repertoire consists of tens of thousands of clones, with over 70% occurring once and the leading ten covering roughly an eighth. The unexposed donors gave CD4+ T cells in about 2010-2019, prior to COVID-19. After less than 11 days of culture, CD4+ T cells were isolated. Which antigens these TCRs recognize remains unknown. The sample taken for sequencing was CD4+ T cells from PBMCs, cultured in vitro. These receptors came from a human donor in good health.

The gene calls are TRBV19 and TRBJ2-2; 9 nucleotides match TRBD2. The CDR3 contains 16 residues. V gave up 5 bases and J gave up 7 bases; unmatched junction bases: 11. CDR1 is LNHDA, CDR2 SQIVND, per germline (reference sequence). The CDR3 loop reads CASSLNSGSFYGELFF. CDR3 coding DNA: TGTGCCAGTAGTCTCAATAGCGGGAGCTTCTACGGGGAGCTGTTTTTT.

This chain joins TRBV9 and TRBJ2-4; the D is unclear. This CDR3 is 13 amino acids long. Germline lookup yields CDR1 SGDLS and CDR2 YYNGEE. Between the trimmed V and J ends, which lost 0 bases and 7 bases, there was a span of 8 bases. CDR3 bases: TGTGCCAGCAGCGTAGGGGCCTCCAACATTCAGTACTTC. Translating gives CASSVGASNIQYF.

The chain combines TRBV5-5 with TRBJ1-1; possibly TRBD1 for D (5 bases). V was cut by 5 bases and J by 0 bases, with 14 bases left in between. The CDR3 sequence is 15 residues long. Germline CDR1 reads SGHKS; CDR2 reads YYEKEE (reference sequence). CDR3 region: CASSRGRTMNTEAFF. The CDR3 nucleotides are TGTGCCAGCAGTCGGGGACGGACTATGAACACTGAAGCTTTCTTT.

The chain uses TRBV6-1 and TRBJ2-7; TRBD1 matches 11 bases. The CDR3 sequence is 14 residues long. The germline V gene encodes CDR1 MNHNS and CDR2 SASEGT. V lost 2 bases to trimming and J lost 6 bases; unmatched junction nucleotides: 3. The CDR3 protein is CASSEPGQGGEQYF. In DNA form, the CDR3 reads TGTGCCAGCAGTGAACCGGGACAGGGGGGCGAGCAGTACTTC.

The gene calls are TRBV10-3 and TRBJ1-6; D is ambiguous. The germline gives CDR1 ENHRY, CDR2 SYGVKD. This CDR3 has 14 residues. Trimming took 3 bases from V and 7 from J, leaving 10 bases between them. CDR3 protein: CAISDNYGNSPLHF. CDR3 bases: TGTGCCATCAGTGATAATTACGGGAATTCACCCCTCCACTTT.

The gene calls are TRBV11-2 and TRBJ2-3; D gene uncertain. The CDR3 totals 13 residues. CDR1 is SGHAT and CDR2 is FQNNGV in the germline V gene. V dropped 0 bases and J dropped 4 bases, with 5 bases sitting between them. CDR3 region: CASSLDYSDTQYF. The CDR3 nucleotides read TGTGCCAGCAGCTTAGATTATTCAGATACGCAGTATTTT.

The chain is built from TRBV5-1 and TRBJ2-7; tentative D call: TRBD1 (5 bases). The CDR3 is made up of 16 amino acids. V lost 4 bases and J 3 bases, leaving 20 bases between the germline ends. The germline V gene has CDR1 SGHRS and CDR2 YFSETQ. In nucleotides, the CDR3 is TGCGCCAGCAGCCGCTATTTGTCTGACAGTGACTACGAGCAGTACTTC. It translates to CASSRYLSDSDYEQYF.

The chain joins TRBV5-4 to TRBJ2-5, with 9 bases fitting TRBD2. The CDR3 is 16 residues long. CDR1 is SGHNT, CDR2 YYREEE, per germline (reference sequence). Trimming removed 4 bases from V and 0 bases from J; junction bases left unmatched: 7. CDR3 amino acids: CASSLRLAAYQETQYF. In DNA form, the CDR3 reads TGTGCCAGCAGCCTCCGACTAGCGGCGTACCAAGAGACCCAGTACTTC.

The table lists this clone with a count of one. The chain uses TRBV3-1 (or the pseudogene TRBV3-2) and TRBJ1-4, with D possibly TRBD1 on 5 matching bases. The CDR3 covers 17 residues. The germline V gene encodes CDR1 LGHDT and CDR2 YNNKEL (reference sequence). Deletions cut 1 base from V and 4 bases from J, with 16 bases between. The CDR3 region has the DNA TGTGCCAGCAGCCAAGCCTCCCAGGGCGCGATTAATGAAAAACTGTTTTTT. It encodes CASSQASQGAINEKLFF.

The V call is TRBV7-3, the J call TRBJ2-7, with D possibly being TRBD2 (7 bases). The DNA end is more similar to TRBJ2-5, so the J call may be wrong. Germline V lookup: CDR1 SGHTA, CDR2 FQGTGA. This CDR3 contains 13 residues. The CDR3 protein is CASSSGASGTQYF. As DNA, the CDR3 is TGTGCCAGCAGCTCGGGGGCTAGCGGGACCCAGTACTTC.

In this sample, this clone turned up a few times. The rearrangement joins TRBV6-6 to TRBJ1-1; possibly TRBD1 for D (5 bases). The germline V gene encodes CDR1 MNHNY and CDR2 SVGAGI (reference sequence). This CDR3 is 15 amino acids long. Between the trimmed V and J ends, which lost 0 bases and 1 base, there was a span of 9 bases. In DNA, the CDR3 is TGTGCCAGCAGTTACTCCCCGGACACGAACACTGAAGCTTTCTTT. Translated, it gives CASSYSPDTNTEAFF.

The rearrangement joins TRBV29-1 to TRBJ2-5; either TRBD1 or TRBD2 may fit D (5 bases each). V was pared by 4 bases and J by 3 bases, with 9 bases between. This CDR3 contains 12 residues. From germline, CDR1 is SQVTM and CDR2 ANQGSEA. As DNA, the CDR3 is TGCAGCGTTGGGTTGGGGGAAGAGACCCAGTACTTC. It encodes CSVGLGEETQYF.

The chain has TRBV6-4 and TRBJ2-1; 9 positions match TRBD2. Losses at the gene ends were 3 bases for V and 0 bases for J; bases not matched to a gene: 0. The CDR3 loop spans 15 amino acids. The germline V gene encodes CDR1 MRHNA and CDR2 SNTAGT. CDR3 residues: CASSETSGSYNEQFF. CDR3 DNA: TGTGCCAGCAGTGAGACTAGCGGCTCCTACAATGAGCAGTTCTTC.

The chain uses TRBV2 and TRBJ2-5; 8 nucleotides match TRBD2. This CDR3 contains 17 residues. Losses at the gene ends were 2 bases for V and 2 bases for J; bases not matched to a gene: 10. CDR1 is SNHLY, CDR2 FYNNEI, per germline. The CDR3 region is CASSEQPPGLVQETQYF. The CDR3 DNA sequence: TGTGCCAGCAGTGAACAACCCCCGGGACTAGTACAAGAGACCCAGTACTTC.

CDR3 protein: CASSLTLKQLYNSPLHF. CDR3 nucleotide sequence: TGTGCCAGCAGCTTAACGTTAAAACAACTCTATAATTCACCCCTCCACTTT. This chain links TRBV7-3 with TRBJ1-6, with unresolved D. V lost 0 bases to trimming and J lost 3 bases, with 12 bases between them. Germline loops: CDR1 SGHTA, CDR2 FQGTGA. The CDR3 totals 17 residues.

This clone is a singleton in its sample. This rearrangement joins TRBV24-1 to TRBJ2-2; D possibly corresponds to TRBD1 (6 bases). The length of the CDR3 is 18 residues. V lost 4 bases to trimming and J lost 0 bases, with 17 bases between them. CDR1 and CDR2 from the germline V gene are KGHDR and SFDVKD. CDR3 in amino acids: CATSDQDSDIANTGELFF. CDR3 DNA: TGTGCCACCAGTGACCAGGACAGTGATATCGCGAACACCGGGGAGCTGTTTTTT.

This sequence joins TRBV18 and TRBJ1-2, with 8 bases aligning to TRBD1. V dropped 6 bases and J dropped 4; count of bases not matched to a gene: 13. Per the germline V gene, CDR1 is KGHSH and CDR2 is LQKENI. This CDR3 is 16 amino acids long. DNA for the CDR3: TGTGCCAGCTCGACGACTACAGGGGGTCGCCCCTATGGCTACACCTTC. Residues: CASSTTTGGRPYGYTF.

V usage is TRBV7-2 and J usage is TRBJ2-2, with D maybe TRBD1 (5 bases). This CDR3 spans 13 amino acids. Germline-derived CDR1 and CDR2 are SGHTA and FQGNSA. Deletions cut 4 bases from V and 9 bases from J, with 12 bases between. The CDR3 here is CASSSQGGRELFF. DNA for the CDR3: TGTGCCAGCAGCTCGCAGGGTGGCCGGGAGCTGTTTTTT.

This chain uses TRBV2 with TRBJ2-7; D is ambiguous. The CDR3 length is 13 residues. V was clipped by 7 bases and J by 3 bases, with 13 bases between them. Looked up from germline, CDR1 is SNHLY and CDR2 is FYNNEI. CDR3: CASMNSRVYEQYF. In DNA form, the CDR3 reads TGTGCCAGCATGAACTCAAGGGTCTACGAGCAGTACTTC.

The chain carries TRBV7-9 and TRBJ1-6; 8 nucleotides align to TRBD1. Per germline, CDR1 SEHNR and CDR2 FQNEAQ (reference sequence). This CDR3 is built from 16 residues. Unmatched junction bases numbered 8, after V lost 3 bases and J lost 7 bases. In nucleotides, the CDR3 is TGTGCCAGCAGCTTCGACAGGGGAACAAGGAATTCACCCCTCCACTTT. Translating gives CASSFDRGTRNSPLHF.

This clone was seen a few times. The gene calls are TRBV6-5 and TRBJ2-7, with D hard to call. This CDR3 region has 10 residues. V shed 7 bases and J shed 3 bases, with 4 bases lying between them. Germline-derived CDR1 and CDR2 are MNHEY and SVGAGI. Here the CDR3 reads CASKDYEQYF. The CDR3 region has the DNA TGTGCCAGCAAAGACTACGAGCAGTACTTC.